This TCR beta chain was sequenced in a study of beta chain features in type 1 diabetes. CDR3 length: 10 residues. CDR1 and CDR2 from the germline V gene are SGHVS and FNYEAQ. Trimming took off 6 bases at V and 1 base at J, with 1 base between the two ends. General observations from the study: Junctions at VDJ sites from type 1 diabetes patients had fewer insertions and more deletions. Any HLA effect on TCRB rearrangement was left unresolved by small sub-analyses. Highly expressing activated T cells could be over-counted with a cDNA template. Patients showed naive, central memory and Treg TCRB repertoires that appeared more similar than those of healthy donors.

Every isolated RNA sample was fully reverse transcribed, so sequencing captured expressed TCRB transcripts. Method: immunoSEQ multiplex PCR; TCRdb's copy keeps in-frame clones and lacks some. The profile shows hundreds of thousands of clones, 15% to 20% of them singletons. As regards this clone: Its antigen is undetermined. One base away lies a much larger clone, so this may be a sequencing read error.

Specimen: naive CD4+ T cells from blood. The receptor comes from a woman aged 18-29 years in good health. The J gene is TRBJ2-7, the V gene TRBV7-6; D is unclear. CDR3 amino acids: CASRSYEQYF. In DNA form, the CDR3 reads TGTGCCAGCAGATCCTACGAGCAGTACTTC.